This TCR beta chain was sequenced during a study of cytomegalovirus exposure and HLA in healthy donors. PCR involved 60 Vbeta and 13 Jbeta primers. Method: immunoSEQ multiplex PCR; TCRdb's copy keeps in-frame clones and lacks some. The sample has about 160,000 clones, around 77% seen once. As concerns this clone: Its antigen is still unknown.

General study points: Most CMV-associated TCR beta chains were later found to appear HLA-restricted.

Germline values: CDR1 GTSNPN, CDR2 SVGIG (reference sequence). The CDR3 consists of 15 residues. The clonotype originates from a woman aged 25 to 39 in good health and CMV-seronegative. Sequences were obtained from PBMCs. The chain joins TRBV30 to TRBJ2-5, with D possibly being TRBD2 (6 bases). The tail of the sequence fits TRBJ2-7 better, so the J call may be wrong. CDR3 loop: CAWSSPPAGRYEQYF. CDR3 bases: TGTGCCTGGAGTAGCCCTCCGGCGGGGAGGTACGAGCAGTACTTC.